This T cell receptor (beta chain) was found in a study of blood T cell repertoires in COVID-19. TCRdb keeps only in-frame clones here, not all; method: immunoSEQ multiplex PCR. The table shows about 240,000 clones, with 83% occurring only once. This CDR3 is 15 amino acids long. Germline CDR1 and CDR2: MNHEY and SVGAGI. After removal of 6 bases from V and 4 bases from J, the junction contained 5 bases not matched to a gene. Those who participated ranged in age from about 18 to 89 years and resided in 24 US areas. The chain uses TRBV6-5 and TRBJ2-1, with 11 nucleotides matching TRBD2. The TCR originated in a woman between 40 and 50 years old who had been exposed to COVID-19. The sequenced sample consisted of PBMCs or T cells enriched from blood (not recorded which). The DNA of the CDR3 is TGTGCCAGCAGCAATAGCGGGGGGGGGTACAATGAGCAGTTCTTC. It specifies CASSNSGGGYNEQFF.